Sequencing of this T cell receptor (beta chain) was carried out in a study of spatial heterogeneity in lung cancer. As for the study in general: Detection consistently yielded more beta chains than alpha chains. For the average unique TCR and UMI combination, more than 8.5 occurrences appeared in raw reads.

This clonotype appeared a few times. TCRdb reanalysed the 5' RACE reads using MiXCR and keeps one entry per CDR3 protein. Of fewer than 55,000 distinct CDR3 sequences in the sample, approximately 7.6% are singletons; the top ten hold 10% to 15%. Documented time point: sample taken at primary tumor resection. Unsorted samples of tumor, nontumor lung or frozen PBMC had their whole RNA sequenced. Samples came from 60 to 75 TRACERx patients with untreated early-stage lung cancer. V lost 6 bases and J 8 bases, leaving 14 bases between the germline ends. The CDR3 is made up of 14 amino acids. CDR1 is SNHLY and CDR2 is FYNNEI in the germline V gene.

This chain connects TRBV2 to TRBJ1-6; D gene ambiguous. The sequenced sample was PBMCs, obtained at surgery. The receptor comes from a female donor with early-stage non-small cell lung cancer. DNA for the CDR3: TGTGCCAGCAGGATCGGTTGGGGTTATTCACCCCTCCACTTT. Protein: CASRIGWGYSPLHF.